The entry that follows covers one T cell receptor beta chain sequence. Antigen: not known. Amplification of TCR beta CDR3 regions used RNA as the template. Initially, a first-round RT-PCR of the TCR CDR3 employed the HTBI primer set. TCRdb independently ran MiXCR on the multiplex PCR reads; one entry per CDR3 protein. The profile covers some 570,000 distinct CDR3 sequences, with approximately 15% appearing a single time and 6.5% to 9% taken by the ten largest. This specimen belongs to a study of T cells in Graves' hyperthyroidism and ophthalmopathy. Study conclusions and caveats: Most clonotypes expanded in the thyroid (above 0.001) were also present in blood.

Each diagnosis drew on symptoms, thyroxine, TRAb, thyroid ultrasound and orbital computed tomography findings. The clonotype originates from a woman between 18 and 29 years old with Graves' ophthalmopathy. The sequencing input was blood.

The CDR3 spells CASSIATGTAEAFF. CDR3 sequence (DNA): TGTGCCAGTAGTATAGCAACAGGGACCGCTGAAGCTTTCTTT. The chain uses TRBV19 and TRBJ1-1, with D possibly matching TRBD1 (6 bases). The CDR3 covers 14 residues. Germline CDR1 is LNHDA and CDR2 is SQIVND (reference sequence). Trimming left V 1 base short and J 6 bases short, with 12 bases between.